The rows below give T cell receptor beta chains drawn from one sample of a study of regulatory T cells in long-lasting Graves disease. TCRdb ran MiXCR on the multiplex PCR reads and lists one entry per CDR3 protein. The table lists approximately 400,000 distinct CDR3 sequences, 14% to 15% of them singletons, with approximately 15% in the top ten. The same sample was also used in a study of T cells in Graves' hyperthyroidism and ophthalmopathy.

The sample consisted of peripheral blood mononuclear cells (PBMCs), taken at new diagnosis, from a patient treated with antithyroid drugs. The origin of the receptors is a woman in her thirties with Graves disease. Each CDR3 is given with its conserved first and last residue. Fields, in order: clone size, J gene, V gene, D gene, CDR3 DNA, CDR3 protein. The D gene is left open where the match is weak. The size entry is marked missing in some rows and otherwise reads once, few, many or a size class.

>many|TRBJ2-1|TRBV7-2|.
TGTGCCAGCAGCCCCCTGGGACGGTCAGTTTATATGGGCAATGAGCAGTTCTTC
CASSPLGRSVYMGNEQFF
>many|TRBJ2-1|TRBV12-3/TRBV12-4|.
TGTGCCAGCAGTTTCGGCGGGTTGCCTTACAATGAGCAGTTCTTC
CASSFGGLPYNEQFF
>few|TRBJ2-2|TRBV15|TRBD1
TGTGCCACCAGCAGAGAAGGGACAGGTATCACCGGGGAGCTGTTTTTT
CATSREGTGITGELFF
>.|TRBJ1-1|TRBV18|.
TGTGCCAGCTCACCCCCGAGGTGGAAACAGAGTAACACTGAAGCTTTCTTT
CASSPPRWKQSNTEAFF
>few|TRBJ1-6|TRBV9|TRBD1
TGTGCCAGCAGCCCCTTGTCGGACAGGGGTTCACCCCTCCACTTT
CASSPLSDRGSPLHF
>once|TRBJ2-3|TRBV7-6|.
TGTGCCAGCAGCTTAGGGAGGCACACAGATACGCAGTATTTT
CASSLGRHTDTQYF
>.|TRBJ2-4|TRBV15|TRBD2
TGTGCCACCAGCAGAGATATGGGGGGGGATGTCAAAAACATTCAGTACTTC
CATSRDMGGDVKNIQYF
>many|TRBJ1-1|TRBV20-1|.
TGCAGTGCTAGACCCCCCGGTCAACGCACTGAAGCTTTCTTT
CSARPPGQRTEAFF
>.|TRBJ1-5|TRBV4-1|.
TGCGCCAGCAGCCAAGGTAACCGCAATCAGCCCCAGCATTTT
CASSQGNRNQPQHF
>.|TRBJ2-1|TRBV9|.
TGTGCCAGCGCGAACCGACCCAATGAGCAGTTCTTC
CASANRPNEQFF
>.|TRBJ1-1|TRBV5-1|TRBD1
TGCGCCAGCAGCGTTAATTCCGACAGGGTGGGCACTGAAGCTTTCTTT
CASSVNSDRVGTEAFF
>many|TRBJ1-1|TRBV11-3|.
TGTGCCAGCAGCTTAGCTTCGGACGGTCGGGGGGAAGCTTTCTTT
CASSLASDGRGEAFF
>many|TRBJ2-7|TRBV12-3/TRBV12-4|TRBD1
TGTGCCAGCAGCCCCAGGACAGGATCCTACGAGCAGTACTTC
CASSPRTGSYEQYF
>many|TRBJ1-2|TRBV18|.
TGTGCCAGCTCACCACCTCCTGGACAGACGCCTAACTATGGCTACACCTTC
CASSPPPGQTPNYGYTF
>many|TRBJ1-1|TRBV3-1|.
TGTGCCAGCAGCCCCACTGGGGCGCACCCTGAAGCTTTCTTT
CASSPTGAHPEAFF
>few|TRBJ2-5|TRBV7-8|.
TGTGCCAGCAGCTTCGGGCATTTCAAAGAGACCCAGTACTTC
CASSFGHFKETQYF
>many|TRBJ2-3|TRBV11-2|.
TGTGCCAGCAGCTTCCCCGGGGGTAACACAGATACGCAGTATTTT
CASSFPGGNTDTQYF
>few|TRBJ1-5|TRBV19|.
TGTGCCAGTAGTACCCCCAATCAGCCCCAGCATTTT
CASSTPNQPQHF
>many|TRBJ2-1|TRBV29-1|.
TGCAGCGTTGACAAGTCCTACAATGAGCAGTTCTTC
CSVDKSYNEQFF
>many|TRBJ1-5|TRBV28|TRBD1
TGTGCCAGCAGTTTAGATCTAACCGGGACAGGGAACGACCAGCCCCAGCATTTT
CASSLDLTGTGNDQPQHF
>.|TRBJ1-1|TRBV6-5|.
TGTGCCAGCAGTTACTCGAAGCGGAATGTTGAAGCTTTCTTT
CASSYSKRNVEAFF
>few|TRBJ2-3|TRBV6-2/TRBV6-3|TRBD2
TGTGCCAGCAGTTATCGCAGACTAGCGGGAGAGTGGTATTTT
CASSYRRLAGEWYF
>many|TRBJ2-7|TRBV7-9|.
TGCGCCAGCAGCTCGCGCTCCTACGAGCAGTACTTC
CASSSRSYEQYF
>many|TRBJ2-7|TRBV7-9|TRBD1
TGTGCCAGCAGCTTCGGAACAGGGGTGGCCTCCTACGAGCAGTACTTC
CASSFGTGVASYEQYF
>many|TRBJ2-5|TRBV7-9|TRBD1
TGTGCCAGCACATGGGACAGGGGCAAAGAGACCCAGTACTTC
CASTWDRGKETQYF
>.|TRBJ2-5|TRBV7-9|.
TGTGCCAGCAGCTCCGGGACGGATAAACAAGAGACCCAGTACTTC
CASSSGTDKQETQYF
>.|TRBJ2-3|TRBV6-2/TRBV6-3|.
TGTGCCAGCAGCCGGGACTTCACAGATACGCAGTATTTT
CASSRDFTDTQYF
>many|TRBJ1-1|TRBV6-4|.
TGTGCCAGCAGTGAGGTCGAGGGCACTGAAGCTTTCTTT
CASSEVEGTEAFF
>.|TRBJ1-2|TRBV29-1|TRBD1
TGCAGCGTTGAAGTTGGGGACAGGGAACGGGGCAACTATGGCTACACCTTC
CSVEVGDRERGNYGYTF
>few|TRBJ1-6|TRBV20-1|TRBD1
TGCAGTGCTAGAACGTCACCCCGGGACAGGGGGAGCTCCTATAATTCACCCCTCCACTTT
CSARTSPRDRGSSYNSPLHF
>few|TRBJ2-1|TRBV4-1|.
TGCGCCAGCAGCCAAGAAGGCCCTGTCGGTTCCCACAATGAGCAGTTCTTC
CASSQEGPVGSHNEQFF
>.|TRBJ2-3|TRBV5-1|TRBD2
TGCGCCAGCAGCGTATTGGGAGGAGGACTAGCGGGCTCCACAGATACGCAGTATTTT
CASSVLGGGLAGSTDTQYF
>many|TRBJ2-5|TRBV12-3/TRBV12-4|TRBD1
TGTGCCAGCAGGGGAGACAGGGGGCGTAAGACCCAGTACTTC
CASRGDRGRKTQYF
>many|TRBJ2-4|TRBV7-9|.
TGTGCCAGCAGCTTATATTCATGGGGGATCGAAAACATTCAGTACTTC
CASSLYSWGIENIQYF
>many|TRBJ2-7|TRBV12-3/TRBV12-4|.
TGTGCCAGCAGTTTCCCAGGGGATCACGAGCAGTACTTC
CASSFPGDHEQYF
>.|TRBJ2-7|TRBV4-1|.
TGCGCCAGCAGCCAAGATTACAGATACGAGCAGTACTTC
CASSQDYRYEQYF
>.|TRBJ1-4|TRBV30|TRBD1
TGTGCCTGGAGTCCGAGGGACAGTTATAATGAAAAACTGTTTTTT
CAWSPRDSYNEKLFF
>few|TRBJ1-2|TRBV19|.
TGTGCCAGTAGTTTGGAGGGAGGTAGAGGCTACACCTTC
CASSLEGGRGYTF
>few|TRBJ2-3|TRBV7-7|TRBD2
TGTGCCAGCAGCCAAGCGGGAGGGCAGACAGATACGCAGTATTTT
CASSQAGGQTDTQYF
>many|TRBJ1-1|TRBV7-3|.
TGTGCCAGCAGCTTAATTTATGAGGCGGTAACAGCTTTCTTT
CASSLIYEAVTAFF
>few|TRBJ1-1|TRBV20-1|.
TGCAGTGCTCCTCCGGCGGGGAAACTGGGCACTGAAGCTTTCTTT
CSAPPAGKLGTEAFF
>.|TRBJ2-1|TRBV27|TRBD2
TGTGCCAGCAGTGCGGGAGGGTACCAAGGGAATGAGCAGTTCTTC
CASSAGGYQGNEQFF
>few|TRBJ2-1|TRBV7-2|TRBD2
TGTGCCAGCAGCCCCAAGGTTCTAGCGGGAGGCTCCCCGCGCTCCTACAATGAGCAGTTCTTC
CASSPKVLAGGSPRSYNEQFF
>many|TRBJ2-3|TRBV15|.
TGTGCCACCAGCAGAGGGGTTGGTGTTTCAGATACGCAGTATTTT
CATSRGVGVSDTQYF
>many|TRBJ1-5|TRBV20-1|.
TGCAGTGCTAGAGCCTCCCTGGGGGTAAGCAATCAGCCCCAGCATTTT
CSARASLGVSNQPQHF
>many|TRBJ2-3|TRBV30|.
TGTGCCTGGAGAGGGGCCGCGGATACGCAGTATTTT
CAWRGAADTQYF
>many|TRBJ2-1|TRBV6-2/TRBV6-3|.
TGTGCCAGCAGTTACAGCCTAGCTCCTTCCAATGAGCAGTTCTTC
CASSYSLAPSNEQFF
>few|TRBJ1-3|TRBV7-8|.
TGTGCCAGCAGCCCCCGCGAGCGGGGTTTTTCTGGAAACACCATATATTTT
CASSPRERGFSGNTIYF